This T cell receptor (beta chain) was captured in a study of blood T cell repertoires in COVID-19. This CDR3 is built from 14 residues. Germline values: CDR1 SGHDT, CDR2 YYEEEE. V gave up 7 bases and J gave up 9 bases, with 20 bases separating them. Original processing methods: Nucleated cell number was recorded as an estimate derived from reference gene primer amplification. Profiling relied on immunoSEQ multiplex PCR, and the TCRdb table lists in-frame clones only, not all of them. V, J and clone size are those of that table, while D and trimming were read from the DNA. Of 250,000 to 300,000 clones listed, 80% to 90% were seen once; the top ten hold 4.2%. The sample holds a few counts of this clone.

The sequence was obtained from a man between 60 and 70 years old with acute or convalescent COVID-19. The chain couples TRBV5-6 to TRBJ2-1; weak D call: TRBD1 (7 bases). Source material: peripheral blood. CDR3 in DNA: TGTGCCAGCCTGGGGCAGGGGGGAATCGTTGAGCAGTTCTTC. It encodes CASLGQGGIVEQFF.